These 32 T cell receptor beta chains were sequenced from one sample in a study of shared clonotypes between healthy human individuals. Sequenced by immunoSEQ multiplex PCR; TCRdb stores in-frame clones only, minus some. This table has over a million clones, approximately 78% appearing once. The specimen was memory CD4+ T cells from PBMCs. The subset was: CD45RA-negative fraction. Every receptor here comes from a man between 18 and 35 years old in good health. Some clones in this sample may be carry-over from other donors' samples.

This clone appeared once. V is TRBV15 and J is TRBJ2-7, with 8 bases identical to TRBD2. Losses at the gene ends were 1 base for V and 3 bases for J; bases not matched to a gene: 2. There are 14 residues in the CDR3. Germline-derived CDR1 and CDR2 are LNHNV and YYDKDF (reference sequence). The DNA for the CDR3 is TGTGCCACCAGCAGAGTCGGGAGGGACTACGAGCAGTACTTC. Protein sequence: CATSRVGRDYEQYF.

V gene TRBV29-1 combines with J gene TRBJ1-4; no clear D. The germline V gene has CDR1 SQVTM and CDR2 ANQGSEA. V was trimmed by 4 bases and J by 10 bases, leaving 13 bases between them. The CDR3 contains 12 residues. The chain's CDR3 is CSVVPEGGKLFF. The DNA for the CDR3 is TGCAGCGTTGTCCCCGAGGGCGGAAAACTGTTTTTT.

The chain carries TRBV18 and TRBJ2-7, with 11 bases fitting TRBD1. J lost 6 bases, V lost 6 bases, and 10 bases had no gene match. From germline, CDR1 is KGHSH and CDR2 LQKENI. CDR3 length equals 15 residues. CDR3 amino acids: CASSPTGTGGREQYF. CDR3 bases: TGTGCCAGCTCCCCAACCGGGACAGGGGGACGCGAGCAGTACTTC.

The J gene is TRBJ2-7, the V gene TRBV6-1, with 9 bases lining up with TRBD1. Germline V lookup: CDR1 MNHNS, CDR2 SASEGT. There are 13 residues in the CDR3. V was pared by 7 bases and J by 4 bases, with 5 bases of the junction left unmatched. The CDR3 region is CASTVDRGYEQYF. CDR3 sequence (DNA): TGTGCCAGCACCGTGGACAGGGGATACGAGCAGTACTTC.

The DNA of the CDR3 is TGCGCCAGCAGCTCCTCTAGCGGCCCGGATGATACGCAGTATTTT. It translates to CASSSSSGPDDTQYF. This chain links TRBV5-1 with TRBJ2-3, with 7 bases lining up with TRBD2. CDR1 is SGHRS, CDR2 YFSETQ, per germline. The CDR3 spans 15 residues. Trimming took 3 bases from V and 6 from J; bases not matched to a gene: 10.

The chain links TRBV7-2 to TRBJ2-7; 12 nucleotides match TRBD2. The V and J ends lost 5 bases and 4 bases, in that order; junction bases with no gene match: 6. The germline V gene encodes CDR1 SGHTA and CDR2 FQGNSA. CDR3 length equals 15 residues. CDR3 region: CASSPPSGRGYEQYF. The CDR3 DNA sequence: TGTGCCAGCAGCCCCCCTAGCGGGAGGGGGTACGAGCAGTACTTC.

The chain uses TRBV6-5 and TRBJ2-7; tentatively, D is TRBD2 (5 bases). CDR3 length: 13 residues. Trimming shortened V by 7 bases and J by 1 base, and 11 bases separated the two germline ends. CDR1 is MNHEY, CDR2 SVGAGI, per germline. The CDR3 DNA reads TGTGCCAGCACCATCGGACTTTCCTACGAGCAGTACTTC. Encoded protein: CASTIGLSYEQYF.

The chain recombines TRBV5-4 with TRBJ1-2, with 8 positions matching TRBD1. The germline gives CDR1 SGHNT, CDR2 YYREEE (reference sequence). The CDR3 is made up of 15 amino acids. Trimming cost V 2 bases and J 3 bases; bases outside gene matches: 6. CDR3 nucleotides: TGTGCCAGCAGCTTAGGGACAGGACTTGACTATGGCTACACCTTC. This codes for CASSLGTGLDYGYTF. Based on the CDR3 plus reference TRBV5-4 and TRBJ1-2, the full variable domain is ETGVTQSPTHLIKTRGQQVTLRCSSQSGHNTVSWYQQALGQGPQFIFQYYREEENGRGNFPPRFSGLQFPNYSSELNVNALELDDSALYLCASSLGTGLDYGYTFGSGTRLTVV.

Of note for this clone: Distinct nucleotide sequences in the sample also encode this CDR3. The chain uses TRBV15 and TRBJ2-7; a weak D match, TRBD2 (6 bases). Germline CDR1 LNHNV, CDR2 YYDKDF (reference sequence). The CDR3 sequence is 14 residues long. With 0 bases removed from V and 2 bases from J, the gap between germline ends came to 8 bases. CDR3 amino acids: CATSREGGTYEQYF. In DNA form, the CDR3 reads TGTGCCACCAGCAGAGAAGGCGGGACCTACGAGCAGTACTTC.

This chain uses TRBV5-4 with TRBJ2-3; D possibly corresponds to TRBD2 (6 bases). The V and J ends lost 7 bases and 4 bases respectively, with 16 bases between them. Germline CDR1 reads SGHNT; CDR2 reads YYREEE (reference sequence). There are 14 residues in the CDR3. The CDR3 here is CASERGVNADTQYF. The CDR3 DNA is TGTGCCAGCGAACGCGGGGTGAACGCAGATACGCAGTATTTT.

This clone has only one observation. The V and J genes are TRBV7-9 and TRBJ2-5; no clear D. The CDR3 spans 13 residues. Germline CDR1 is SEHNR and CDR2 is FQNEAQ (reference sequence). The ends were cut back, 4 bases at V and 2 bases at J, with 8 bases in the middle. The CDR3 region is CASSWNPQETQYF. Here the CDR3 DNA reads TGTGCCAGCAGCTGGAACCCTCAAGAGACCCAGTACTTC.

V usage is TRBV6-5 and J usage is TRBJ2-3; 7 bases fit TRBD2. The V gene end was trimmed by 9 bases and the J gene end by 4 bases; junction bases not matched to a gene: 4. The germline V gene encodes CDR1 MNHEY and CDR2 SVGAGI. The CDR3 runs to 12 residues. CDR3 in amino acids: CASRGDPDTQYF. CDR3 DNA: TGTGCCAGTCGGGGGGACCCAGATACGCAGTATTTT.

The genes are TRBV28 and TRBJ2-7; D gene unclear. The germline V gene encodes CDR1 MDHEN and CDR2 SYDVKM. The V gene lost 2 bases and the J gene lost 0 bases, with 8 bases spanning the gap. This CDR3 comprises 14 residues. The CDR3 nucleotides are TGTGCCAGCAGTTTACCCGGCAGCTCCTACGAGCAGTACTTC. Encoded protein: CASSLPGSSYEQYF. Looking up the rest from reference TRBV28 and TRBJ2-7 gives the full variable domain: DVKVTQSSRYLVKRTGEKVFLECVQDMDHENMFWYRQDPGLGLRLIYFSYDVKMKEKGDIPEGYSVSREKKERFSLILESASTNQTSMYLCASSLPGSSYEQYFGPGTRLTVT.

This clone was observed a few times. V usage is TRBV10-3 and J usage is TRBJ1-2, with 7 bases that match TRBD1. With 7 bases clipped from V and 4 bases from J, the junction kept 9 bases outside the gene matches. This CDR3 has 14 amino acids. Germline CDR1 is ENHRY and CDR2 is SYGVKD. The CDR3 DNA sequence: TGTGCCATCACCCCCGGGACAGAACTCTATGGCTACACCTTC. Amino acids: CAITPGTELYGYTF.

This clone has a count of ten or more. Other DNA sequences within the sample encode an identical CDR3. CDR3 nucleotides: TGTGCCAGCAGCTTAGAGGGGGGGGACACTGAAGCTTTCTTT. Amino acid sequence: CASSLEGGDTEAFF. V gene TRBV11-3 combines with J gene TRBJ1-1; TRBD1 is a possible D gene (5 bases). From germline, CDR1 is SGHNT and CDR2 YENEEA. V lost 0 bases and J 3 bases, leaving 8 bases between the germline ends. CDR3 length equals 14 residues.

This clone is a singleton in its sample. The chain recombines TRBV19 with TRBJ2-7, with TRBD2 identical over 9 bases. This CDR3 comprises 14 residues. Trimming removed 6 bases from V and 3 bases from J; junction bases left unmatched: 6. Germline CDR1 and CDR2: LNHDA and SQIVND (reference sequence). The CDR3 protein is CASSPSSGIYEQYF. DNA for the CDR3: TGTGCCAGTAGCCCCTCTAGCGGGATCTACGAGCAGTACTTC.

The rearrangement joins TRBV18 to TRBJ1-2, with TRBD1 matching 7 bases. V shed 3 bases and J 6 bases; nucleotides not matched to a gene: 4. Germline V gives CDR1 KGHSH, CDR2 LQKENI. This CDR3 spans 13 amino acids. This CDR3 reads CASSPLGQDGYTF. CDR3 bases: TGTGCCAGCTCACCCCTCGGACAGGATGGCTACACCTTC. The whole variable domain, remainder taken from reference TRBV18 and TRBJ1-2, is NAGVMQNPRHLVRRRGQEARLRCSPMKGHSHVYWYRQLPEEGLKFMVYLQKENIIDESGMPKERFSAEFPKEGPSILRIQQVVRGDSAAYFCASSPLGQDGYTFGSGTRLTVV.

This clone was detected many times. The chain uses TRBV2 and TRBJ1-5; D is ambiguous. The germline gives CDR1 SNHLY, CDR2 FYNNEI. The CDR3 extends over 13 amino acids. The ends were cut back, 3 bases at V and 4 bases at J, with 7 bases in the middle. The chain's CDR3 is CASSDIANQPQHF. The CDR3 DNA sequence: TGTGCCAGCAGTGACATTGCTAATCAGCCCCAGCATTTT.

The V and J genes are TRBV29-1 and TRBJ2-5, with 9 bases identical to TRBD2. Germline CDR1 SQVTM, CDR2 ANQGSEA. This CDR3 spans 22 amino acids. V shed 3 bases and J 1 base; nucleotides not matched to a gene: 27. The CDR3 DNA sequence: TGCAGCGTTGATTTTACGACAGGGTGGGAGACTAGCGGAACAACCCTCCAAGAGACCCAGTACTTC. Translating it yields CSVDFTTGWETSGTTLQETQYF.

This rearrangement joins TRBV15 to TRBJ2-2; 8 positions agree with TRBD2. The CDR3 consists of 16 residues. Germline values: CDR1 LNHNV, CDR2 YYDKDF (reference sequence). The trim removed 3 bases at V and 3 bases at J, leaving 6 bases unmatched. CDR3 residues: CATSRERERYTGELFF. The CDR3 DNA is TGTGCCACCAGCAGGGAGCGGGAGCGGTACACCGGGGAGCTGTTTTTT.

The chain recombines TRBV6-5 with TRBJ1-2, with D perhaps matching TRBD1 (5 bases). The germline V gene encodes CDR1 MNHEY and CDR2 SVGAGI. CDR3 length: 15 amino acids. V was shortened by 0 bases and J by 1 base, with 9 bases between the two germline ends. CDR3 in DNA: TGTGCCAGCAGTTACTCTGGGGGACGTAACTATGGCTACACCTTC. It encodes CASSYSGGRNYGYTF.

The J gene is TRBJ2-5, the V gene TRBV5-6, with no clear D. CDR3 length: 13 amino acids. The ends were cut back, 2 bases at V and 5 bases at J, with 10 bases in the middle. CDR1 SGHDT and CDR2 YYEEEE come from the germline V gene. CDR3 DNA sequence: TGTGCCAGCAGCTTTTCTACCTGGGAGACCCAGTACTTC. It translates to CASSFSTWETQYF.

CDR3 amino acids: CAITEGSGELFF. As DNA, the CDR3 is TGTGCCATCACGGAGGGGTCCGGGGAGCTGTTTTTT. This sequence joins TRBV10-3 and TRBJ2-2, with TRBD2 as a possible D gene (6 bases). CDR3 length equals 12 residues. V lost 7 bases to trimming and J lost 6 bases, with 9 bases between them. Germline-derived CDR1 and CDR2 are ENHRY and SYGVKD.

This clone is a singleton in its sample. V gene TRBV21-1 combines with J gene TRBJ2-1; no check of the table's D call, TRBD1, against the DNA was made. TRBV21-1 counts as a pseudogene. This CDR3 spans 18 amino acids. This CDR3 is CASSKLGTGHGDIVGQFF. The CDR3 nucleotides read TGTGCCAGCAGCAAACTTGGAACGGGACATGGGGACATCGTAGGACAGTTCTTC.

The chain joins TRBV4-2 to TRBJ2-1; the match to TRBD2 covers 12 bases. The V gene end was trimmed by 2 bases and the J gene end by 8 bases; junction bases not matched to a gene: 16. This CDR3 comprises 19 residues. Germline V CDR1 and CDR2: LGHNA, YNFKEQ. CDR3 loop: CASSQWTGVASGRADEQFF. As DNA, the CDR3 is TGTGCCAGCAGCCAATGGACAGGGGTGGCTAGCGGGAGGGCCGATGAGCAGTTCTTC.

CDR3 sequence: CASSVAGRGVVVEQFF. In DNA form, the CDR3 reads TGTGCCAGCAGCGTCGCGGGGCGGGGTGTAGTTGTGGAGCAGTTCTTC. The chain is built from TRBV9 and TRBJ2-1; a weak D match, TRBD2 (6 bases). CDR3 length equals 16 residues. V dropped 2 bases and J dropped 10 bases, with 22 bases sitting between them. Germline CDR1 SGDLS, CDR2 YYNGEE.

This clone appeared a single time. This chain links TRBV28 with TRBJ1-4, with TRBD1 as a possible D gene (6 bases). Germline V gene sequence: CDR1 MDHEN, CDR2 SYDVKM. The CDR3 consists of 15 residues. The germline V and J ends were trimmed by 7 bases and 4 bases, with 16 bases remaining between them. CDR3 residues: CASTTMTGSNEKLFF. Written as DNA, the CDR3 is TGTGCCAGCACTACCATGACAGGAAGTAATGAAAAACTGTTTTTT.

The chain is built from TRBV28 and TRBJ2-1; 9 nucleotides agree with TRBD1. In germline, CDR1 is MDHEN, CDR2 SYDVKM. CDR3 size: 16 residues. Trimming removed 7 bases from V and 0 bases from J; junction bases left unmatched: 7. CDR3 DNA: TGTGCCAGCATTGGGACAGGGAGGGACTCCTACAATGAGCAGTTCTTC. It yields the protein CASIGTGRDSYNEQFF.

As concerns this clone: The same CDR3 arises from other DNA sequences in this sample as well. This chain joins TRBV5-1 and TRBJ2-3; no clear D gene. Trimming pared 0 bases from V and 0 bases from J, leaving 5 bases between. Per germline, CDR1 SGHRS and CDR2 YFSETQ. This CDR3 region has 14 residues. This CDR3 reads CASSLADSTDTQYF. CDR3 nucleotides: TGCGCCAGCAGCTTGGCTGACAGCACAGATACGCAGTATTTT.

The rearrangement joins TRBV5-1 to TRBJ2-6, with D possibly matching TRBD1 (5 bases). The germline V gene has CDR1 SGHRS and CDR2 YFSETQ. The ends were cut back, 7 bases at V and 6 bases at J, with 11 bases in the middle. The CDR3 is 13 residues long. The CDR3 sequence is CASGPTVANVLTF. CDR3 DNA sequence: TGCGCCAGCGGACCGACAGTGGCCAACGTCCTGACTTTC.

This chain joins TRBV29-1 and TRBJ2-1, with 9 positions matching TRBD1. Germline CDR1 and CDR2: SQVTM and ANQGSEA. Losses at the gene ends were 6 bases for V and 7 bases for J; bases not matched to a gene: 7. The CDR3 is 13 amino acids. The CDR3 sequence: CSVVGQGGNEQFF. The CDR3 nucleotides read TGCAGCGTAGTGGGACAGGGAGGGAATGAGCAGTTCTTC.

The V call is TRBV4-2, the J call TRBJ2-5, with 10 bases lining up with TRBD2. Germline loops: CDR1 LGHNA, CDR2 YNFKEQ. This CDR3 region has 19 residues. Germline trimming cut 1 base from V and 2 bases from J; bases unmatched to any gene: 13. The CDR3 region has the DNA TGTGCCAGCAGCCAAGTCGTCAAGCGGGAGGGCCTAAGGCAAGAGACCCAGTACTTC. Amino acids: CASSQVVKREGLRQETQYF.